This T cell receptor (beta chain) was observed in a study of shared clonotypes between healthy human individuals. Study-wide context: The donors, a couple of women and three men, were aged 18 to 49. Per donor, CD8 memory used one plate, CD8 naive used two, CD4 memory used three and CD4 naive used three. Whole-study findings and limits: Larger richness was generally estimated for naive than memory subsets.

It was into CD45RA+ naive and CD45RA-negative memory subsets that the CD4+ cells were split. About this clone itself: Its antigen remains unknown. Different DNA sequences within this sample yield the same CDR3.

Clones were sequenced by immunoSEQ multiplex PCR, and TCRdb holds only the in-frame ones, with some missing. The sample has roughly 1,100,000 clones; more than 60% are singletons. Trimming stripped 6 bases from V and 1 base from J, with 7 bases between. The CDR3 is 13 amino acids. Germline V gene sequence: CDR1 SGHTA, CDR2 FQGNSA. Material: memory CD4+ T cells sorted from blood. Specified subset: CD45RA-negative fraction. The clonotype originates from a man between 18 and 29 years old in good health. The chain carries TRBV7-2 and TRBJ1-5, with D uncertain. The CDR3 here is CASSPDSNQPQHF. The DNA of the CDR3 is TGTGCCAGCAGTCCCGACAGCAATCAGCCCCAGCATTTT.